This is a list of T cell receptor beta chains from one sample in a study of T cell repertoires in cytomegalovirus infection. Via MiXCR, TCRdb re-called the reads, giving one row per CDR3 protein. This table holds 560,000 or so distinct CDR3 sequences, about 17% found once. Sequencing was done on a sample of CD8+ T cells from PBMCs. All receptors derive from a human donor in good health (CMV status not recorded). Some clones in this sample may be carry-over from other donors' samples. Each CDR3 is given with its conserved first and last residue. D genes are given only for firm matches. Size values are once, few and many counts, or a class for expanded clones, and some rows have none.

v_gene	j_gene	abundance	d_gene	CDR3aa	CDR3nt
TRBV5-1	TRBJ2-3	-	-	CASSFPTFPSSTDTQYF	TGCGCCAGCAGCTTCCCGACATTCCCCTCTAGCACAGATACGCAGTATTTT
TRBV10-3	TRBJ2-5	many	TRBD1	CAISTPGQGDVTQYF	TGTGCCATCAGTACCCCGGGACAGGGGGATGTGACCCAGTACTTC
TRBV2	TRBJ1-1	-	-	CASSEAEGPEAFF	TGTGCCAGCAGTGAAGCCGAGGGACCTGAAGCTTTCTTT
TRBV7-9	TRBJ2-3	many	TRBD1	CASSSPVREPDRDSAHWDTQYF	TGTGCCAGCAGTTCCCCCGTGAGGGAGCCCGACAGGGATTCCGCTCATTGGGATACGCAGTATTTT
TRBV19	TRBJ1-2	few	-	CASSPAGTAYGYTF	TGTGCCAGTAGTCCAGCCGGGACCGCCTATGGCTACACCTTC
TRBV7-2	TRBJ2-7	-	-	CASSLNRNSYEQYF	TGTGCCAGCAGCTTAAACAGGAACTCCTACGAGCAGTACTTC
TRBV7-9	TRBJ2-2	-	-	CASSPPRGRDTGELFF	TGTGCCAGCAGCCCCCCGCGGGGGCGTGACACCGGGGAGCTGTTTTTT
TRBV4-1	TRBJ2-7	few	-	CASSQGVGGSYEQYF	TGCGCCAGCAGCCAGGGGGTAGGAGGGAGCTACGAGCAGTACTTC
TRBV28	TRBJ2-7	many	-	CASHQTGFSYEQYF	TGTGCCAGCCACCAGACAGGCTTCTCCTACGAGCAGTACTTC
TRBV7-9	TRBJ1-2	many	-	CASRDSRTYGYTF	TGTGCCAGCAGGGACAGCCGTACTTATGGCTACACCTTC
TRBV11-2	TRBJ2-1	many	TRBD1	CASSLVTRDSQRYNEQFF	TGTGCCAGCAGCTTAGTAACTCGGGACAGCCAGAGGTACAATGAGCAGTTCTTC
TRBV19	TRBJ1-2	many	-	CATLGAPNYGYTF	TGTGCCACCCTAGGGGCACCTAACTATGGCTACACCTTC
TRBV24-1	TRBJ1-1	many	-	CATSDRWGTEAFF	TGTGCCACCAGCGACAGATGGGGCACTGAAGCTTTCTTT
TRBV10-3	TRBJ1-2	-	-	CAIRGYCGYTF	TGTGCCATTAGGGGTTATTGCGGCTACACCTTC
TRBV7-6	TRBJ2-7	many	TRBD2	CASSLASGTSLGYEQYF	TGTGCCAGCAGCTTAGCGTCAGGGACTAGCCTAGGGTACGAGCAGTACTTC
TRBV6-5	TRBJ2-2	-	TRBD1	CASRTGGDRTGELFF	TGTGCCAGCAGGACAGGGGGGGATCGCACCGGGGAGCTGTTTTTT
TRBV12-3/TRBV12-4	TRBJ1-1	many	TRBD1	CASSLGQAREAFF	TGTGCCAGCAGTCTCGGACAGGCGAGGGAAGCTTTCTTT
TRBV5-6	TRBJ1-1	many	-	CASSLRLEAFF	TGTGCCAGCAGCTTGAGACTTGAAGCTTTCTTT
TRBV27	TRBJ2-5	few	TRBD2	CASSFLAGGQETQYF	TGTGCCAGCAGTTTCCTAGCGGGGGGTCAAGAGACCCAGTACTTC
TRBV12-3/TRBV12-4	TRBJ1-2	many	-	CASSLGGVNYGYTF	TGTGCCAGCAGTTTAGGAGGGGTTAACTATGGCTACACCTTC
TRBV9	TRBJ2-5	few	TRBD1	CASSQTGGMETQYF	TGTGCCAGCAGCCAGACAGGGGGCATGGAGACCCAGTACTTC
TRBV12-5	TRBJ2-2	many	TRBD2	CASGQSGSGTGELFF	TGTGCTAGTGGCCAAAGCGGGAGCGGCACCGGGGAGCTGTTTTTT
TRBV11-1	TRBJ2-5	many	-	CASSLMTRLTQETQYF	TGTGCCAGCAGCTTAATGACAAGGCTGACCCAAGAGACCCAGTACTTC
TRBV20-1	TRBJ1-1	-	TRBD1	CCPRGLNTEAFF	TGCTGTCCCAGGGGGCTGAACACTGAAGCTTTCTTT
TRBV27	TRBJ2-3	-	TRBD2	CASRISGGPLTDTQYF	TGTGCCAGCAGGATTAGCGGGGGCCCTCTCACAGATACGCAGTATTTT
TRBV7-9	TRBJ2-3	many	-	CASAGYERSTDTQYF	TGTGCCAGCGCCGGGTATGAGAGAAGCACAGATACGCAGTATTTT
TRBV11-2	TRBJ2-1	few	TRBD1	CASSLVGRGLHDNEQFF	TGTGCCAGCAGCTTAGTAGGCAGGGGGTTACACGACAATGAGCAGTTCTTC
TRBV15	TRBJ2-7	many	TRBD1	CATSREQGASEQYF	TGTGCCACCAGCAGAGAGCAGGGGGCGAGTGAGCAGTACTTC
TRBV15	TRBJ2-3	few	TRBD2	CATSRVRGAGDTQYF	TGTGCCACCAGCAGAGTGCGGGGGGCGGGAGATACGCAGTATTTT
TRBV6-5	TRBJ1-5	few	TRBD1	CASSYDDRANQPQHF	TGTGCCAGCAGTTACGACGACAGGGCCAATCAGCCCCAGCATTTT
TRBV6-2/TRBV6-3	TRBJ2-1	many	-	CASSYSGTSYNEQFF	TGTGCCAGCAGTTACTCTGGGACTTCTTACAATGAGCAGTTCTTC
TRBV7-2	TRBJ2-5	-	TRBD2	CACSLRGPSGRPEGETQYF	TGTGCCTGCAGCTTAAGAGGACCTAGCGGGAGACCCGAAGGGGAGACCCAGTATTTC
TRBV19	TRBJ2-1	many	TRBD2	CASSTGLAENNEQFF	TGTGCCAGTAGTACGGGACTAGCGGAAAACAATGAGCAGTTCTTC
TRBV6-5	TRBJ1-1	-	TRBD1	CASSTGTGLNTEAFF	TGTGCCAGCAGTACCGGGACAGGGTTGAACACTGAAGCTTTCTTT
TRBV2	TRBJ1-5	many	-	CASSEVISVAQPQHF	TGTGCCAGCAGTGAAGTCATATCGGTGGCTCAGCCCCAGCATTTT
TRBV12-5	TRBJ2-3	-	-	CASGSGTTARDTQYF	TGTGCTAGTGGATCCGGGACCACGGCCCGAGATACGCAGTATTTT